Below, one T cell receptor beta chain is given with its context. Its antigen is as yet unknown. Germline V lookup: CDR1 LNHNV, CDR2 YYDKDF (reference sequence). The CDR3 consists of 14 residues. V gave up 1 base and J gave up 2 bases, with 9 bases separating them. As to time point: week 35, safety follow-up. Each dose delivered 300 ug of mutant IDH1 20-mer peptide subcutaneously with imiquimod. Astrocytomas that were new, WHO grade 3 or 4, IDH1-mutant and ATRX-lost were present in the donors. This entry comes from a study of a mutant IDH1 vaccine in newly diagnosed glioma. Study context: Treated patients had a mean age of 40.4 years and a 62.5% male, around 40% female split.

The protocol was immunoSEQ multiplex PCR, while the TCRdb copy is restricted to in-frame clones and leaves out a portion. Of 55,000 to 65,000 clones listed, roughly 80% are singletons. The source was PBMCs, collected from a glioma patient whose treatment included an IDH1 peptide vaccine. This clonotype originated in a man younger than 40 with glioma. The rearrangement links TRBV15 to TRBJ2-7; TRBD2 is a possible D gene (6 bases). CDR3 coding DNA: TGTGCCACCAGCAGAGGACTAGGACCCTACGAGCAGTACTTC. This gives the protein CATSRGLGPYEQYF. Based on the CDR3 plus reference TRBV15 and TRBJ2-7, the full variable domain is DAMVIQNPRYQVTQFGKPVTLSCSQTLNHNVMYWYQQKSSQAPKLLFHYYDKDFNNEADTPDNFQSRRPNTSFCFLDIRSPGLGDTAMYLCATSRGLGPYEQYFGPGTRLTVT.